One T cell receptor beta chain is described in this entry. 13 Jbeta primers and 60 Vbeta primers were used for the PCR. TCRdb's copy holds only in-frame clones and misses some; the assay was immunoSEQ multiplex PCR. The table includes around 130,000 clones, 70% to 85% detected once. The V end was cut by 5 bases, the J end by 6 bases, with 12 bases between. Looked up from germline, CDR1 is SGHNT and CDR2 is YYREEE (reference sequence). This CDR3 has 14 residues. The record originates from a study of cytomegalovirus exposure and HLA in healthy donors. The specimen was PBMCs. The chain joins TRBV5-4 to TRBJ1-6, with D unresolved. The receptor was derived from a man in his fifties or sixties in good health and CMV-seronegative. The CDR3 region is CASRTAGGNSPLHF. Written as DNA, the CDR3 is TGTGCCAGCAGGACGGCAGGTGGTAATTCACCCCTCCACTTT.